This TCR beta chain was captured in a study of Ad26.COV2.S vaccination and SARS-CoV-2 variants. In the case of this clone: Antigen: not known.

Documented treatment: roughly 20 received Ad26.COV2.S at low or high dose, single or two shots; 5 received placebo; per-sample allocation not given. Vaccine and placebo recipients were sampled on day 63 after the first injection. Notes on the study in general: People given the vaccine had a wider spike-specific TCR breadth than placebo recipients did.

Trimming cost V 0 bases and J 10 bases, with 6 bases left between them. The germline V gene encodes CDR1 GTSNPN and CDR2 SVGIG (reference sequence). The CDR3 has 11 residues. Only in-frame clones appear in the TCRdb table, and some are missing; sequencing was by immunoSEQ multiplex PCR. The data show hundreds of thousands of clones, around 90% seen once. The J gene is TRBJ1-4, the V gene TRBV30, with no clear D. The sample was peripheral blood, taken in a trial of Ad26.COV2.S vaccine versus placebo. The receptor was derived from a person aged 18-65 years who received the Ad26.COV2.S COVID-19 vaccine or a placebo. CDR3 DNA sequence: TGTGCCTGGAGTGTGGGCGGAAAACTGTTTTTT. It codes for CAWSVGGKLFF.